The 3 T cell receptor beta chains presented below share a single source sample, sequenced in a study of blood T cell repertoires in COVID-19. TCRdb keeps only in-frame clones here, not all; method: immunoSEQ multiplex PCR. The data show some 100,000 clones, with around nine tenths seen just once and roughly 7.4% held by the top ten. The specimen sequenced was peripheral blood. Receptors originate from a woman in her 70s with acute or convalescent COVID-19.

This clone came up a few times. The gene calls are TRBV23-1 and TRBJ1-5; 9 bases line up with TRBD1. TRBV23-1 is an ORF; its function is uncertain. The CDR3 extends over 21 amino acids. V trimming: 7 bases; J trimming: 1 base; junction bases outside the gene matches: 23. The CDR3 loop reads CASTQTNPGQGLVVSNQPQHF. For the CDR3, the DNA is TGCGCCAGCACCCAAACCAATCCGGGACAGGGTCTTGTGGTGAGCAATCAGCCCCAGCATTTT.

V and J are TRBV6-1 and TRBJ1-4; 7 positions agree with TRBD1. CDR3 length: 17 residues. V lost 2 bases, J lost 5 bases, and 11 bases stayed unmatched. In germline, CDR1 is MNHNS, CDR2 SASEGT. Here the CDR3 reads CASSEYHRDSSNEKLFF. CDR3 DNA: TGTGCCAGCAGTGAATACCATCGGGACAGTTCCAATGAAAAACTGTTTTTT.

This clone was counted once. This chain connects TRBV29-1 to TRBJ2-3; possible D gene TRBD2, 6 bases. Germline CDR1 reads SQVTM; CDR2 reads ANQGSEA. The CDR3 is 18 residues long. V lost 8 bases, J lost 2 bases, and 29 bases lay in between. CDR3 in amino acids: CSSTGGWRDPKATDTQYF. The CDR3 DNA sequence: TGCAGCTCCACCGGTGGGTGGAGGGACCCCAAGGCCACAGATACGCAGTATTTT.